This T cell receptor beta chain was documented in a study of cytomegalovirus exposure and HLA in healthy donors. It was with 60 Vbeta and 13 Jbeta primers that the PCR ran. TCRdb keeps only in-frame clones here, not all; method: immunoSEQ multiplex PCR. Among 200,000 to 250,000 clones listed, more than 60% were seen once. Findings and caveats of the study: A highly shared variant cluster was judged a likely technical artifact.

Germline-derived CDR1 and CDR2 are MNHEY and SMNVEV (reference sequence). The V gene end was trimmed by 4 bases and the J gene end by 1 base; junction bases not matched to a gene: 5. There are 15 residues in the CDR3. With respect to this clone: Its antigen is as yet unknown.

The chain employs TRBV27 and TRBJ1-1; 8 bases are shared with TRBD1. Sequenced sample: PBMCs. The TCR originated in a woman aged 60-75 years in good health and CMV-seropositive. The CDR3 region has the DNA TGTGCCAGCAGTTACAGACAGGGGTGGAACACTGAAGCTTTCTTT. Translated: CASSYRQGWNTEAFF.